This TCR beta chain was retrieved from a study of T cells in localized non-small cell lung cancer. Whole-study findings and limits: The greatest T cell clonality was found in uninvolved adjacent lung (higher than in tumor).

Data came from immunoSEQ multiplex PCR; TCRdb stores just in-frame clones and leaves some out. The profile shows thousands of clones, about 44% of them singletons. On this clone: Antigen: not known.

The CDR3 is 14 residues long. Per the germline V gene, CDR1 is KGHSH and CDR2 is LQKENI. With 0 bases removed from V and 1 base from J, the gap between germline ends came to 4 bases. The chain has TRBV18 and TRBJ1-3; D is uncertain. The sample in question was lymph node tissue, obtained before any cancer treatment. This receptor was obtained from a man aged 40-75 years with stage I lung adenocarcinoma. The CDR3 protein is CASSPPGSGNTIYF. The CDR3 coding sequence is TGTGCCAGCTCACCACCAGGGTCTGGAAACACCATATATTTT.